A single sample is the source of the 7 T cell receptor beta chains below, sequenced in a study of T cells after posttransplantation cyclophosphamide. The data were produced by immunoSEQ multiplex PCR, yet TCRdb's version contains in-frame clones alone and is incomplete. The sample is made up of approximately 35,000 clones, none counted only once. Sequenced sample: PBMCs. The receptor set was obtained from a girl aged 10 to 17 in good health, CMV-negative, and a related stem cell transplant donor.

This clone has just a few counts. The chain has TRBV30 and TRBJ1-1; 7 bases fit TRBD1. V lost 6 bases, J lost 5 bases, and 12 bases stayed unmatched. The germline V gene has CDR1 GTSNPN and CDR2 SVGIG (reference sequence). The CDR3 runs 14 residues. In nucleotides, the CDR3 is TGTGCCTGCAAACGAGACAGGGTATCAACTGAAGCTTTCTTT. It translates to CACKRDRVSTEAFF.

At least ten counts were recorded for this clone. The chain is built from TRBV4-1 and TRBJ2-5, with a tentative D call TRBD2 (6 bases). This CDR3 contains 15 residues. Germline V gene data show CDR1 as MGHRA and CDR2 as YSYEKL. Trimming took 0 bases from V and 6 from J, leaving 14 bases between them. This CDR3 is CASSQDPGSGQTQYF. In DNA, the CDR3 is TGCGCCAGCAGCCAAGATCCCGGGAGCGGGCAGACCCAGTACTTC.

At least ten counts were recorded for this clone. The CDR3 DNA follows: TGTGCCAGCAGCGGTGGAGGGGGCGCAGGGTCTGGAAACACCATATATTTT. This encodes CASSGGGGAGSGNTIYF. This chain links TRBV9 with TRBJ1-3; 7 bases agree with TRBD1. The germline V gene encodes CDR1 SGDLS and CDR2 YYNGEE. The CDR3 has 17 residues. With V trimmed by 3 bases and J by 1 base, 10 bases remained unmatched.

This clone was observed many times. J is TRBJ1-2 and V is TRBV11-2; 7 bases agree with TRBD1. Germline CDR1 SGHAT, CDR2 FQNNGV. V lost 1 base to trimming and J lost 8 bases; unmatched junction nucleotides: 10. The CDR3 is 15 residues long. The CDR3 loop is CASSLVGVQGRGYTF. Here the CDR3 DNA reads TGTGCCAGCAGCTTAGTTGGGGTACAGGGGAGGGGCTACACCTTC.

This clone was detected ten times or more. This chain joins TRBV11-2 and TRBJ1-3; no reliable D call. Germline CDR1 reads SGHAT; CDR2 reads FQNNGV. The V and J ends lost 7 bases and 4 bases respectively, with 11 bases between them. CDR3 size: 13 residues. CDR3 in amino acids: CASTLARGNTIYF. For the CDR3, the DNA is TGTGCCAGCACCCTAGCACGGGGAAACACCATATATTTT.

This clone was recorded many times. The chain combines TRBV28 with TRBJ2-3; 8 nucleotides agree with TRBD2. The V segment lost 4 bases and the J segment 1 base; nucleotides outside the gene matches: 4. The CDR3 totals 15 residues. The germline gives CDR1 MDHEN, CDR2 SYDVKM. Here the CDR3 DNA reads TGTGCCAGCAGTTCTCGTAGCGGGGGCACAGATACGCAGTATTTT. Translating gives CASSSRSGGTDTQYF.

This clone was found a few times. The chain combines TRBV5-1 with TRBJ2-7, with D possibly being TRBD1 (6 bases). V was cut by 7 bases and J by 2 bases, with 16 bases left in between. Germline lookup yields CDR1 SGHRS and CDR2 YFSETQ. This CDR3 spans 14 amino acids. CDR3 sequence reads: CASQPPDSTYEQYF. Written as DNA, the CDR3 is TGCGCCAGCCAACCTCCGGACAGTACCTACGAGCAGTACTTC.